A selection of T cell receptor beta chains follows, all from one sample in a study of shared clonotypes between healthy human individuals. Sequencing used immunoSEQ multiplex PCR; TCRdb keeps in-frame clones, though not all of them. The table has 2 million to 2.5 million clones, nearly 97% seen once; the top ten hold roughly 0.13%. Material: naive CD4+ T cells sorted from blood. The receptors were gathered from a man aged 18-30 years in good health. The conserved cysteine and the conserved F or W are not part of the CDR3 here. Only some rows state a clone size, as once, few, many or a class for expanded clones.

v_call clone_size cdr3_aa
TRBV2 - ASSLSGGSNQPQH
TRBV6-5 - AVGRNRENTIY
TRBV7-9 - ASSPVGGDLDEQY
TRBV25-1 once ASSPGDRSYGYT
TRBV19 - ASSVTWENTEAF
TRBV28 - ASSSALGEAF
TRBV4-2 - ASSQGRDGAYEQY
TRBV5-4 once ASSRDRPGYNEQF
TRBV12-5 - ASGSTGGLGYT
TRBV6-4 - ASRGTGTSGYT
TRBV7-8 - ASSPLVAPYGYT
TRBV7-9 - ASSFLGADTEAF
TRBV27 - ASSLGTGTTGELF